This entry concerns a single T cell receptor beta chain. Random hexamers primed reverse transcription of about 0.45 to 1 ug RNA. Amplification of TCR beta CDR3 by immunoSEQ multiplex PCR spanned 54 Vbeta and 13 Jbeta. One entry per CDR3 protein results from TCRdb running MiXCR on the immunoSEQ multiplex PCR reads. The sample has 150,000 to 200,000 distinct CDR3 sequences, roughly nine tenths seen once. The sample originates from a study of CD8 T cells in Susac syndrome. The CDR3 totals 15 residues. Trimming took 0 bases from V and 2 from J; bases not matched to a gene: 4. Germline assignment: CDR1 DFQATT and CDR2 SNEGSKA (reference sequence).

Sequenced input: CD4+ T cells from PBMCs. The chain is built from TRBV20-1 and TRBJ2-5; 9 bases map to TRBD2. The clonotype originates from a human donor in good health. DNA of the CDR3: TGCAGTGCTAGAGATCCTAGCGGGGTACAAGAGACCCAGTACTTC. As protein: CSARDPSGVQETQYF.